Listed here is a single TCR beta chain. Its antigen is not known. The CDR3 is 15 amino acids. Germline trimming cut 5 bases from V and 7 bases from J; bases unmatched to any gene: 5. The germline CDR1 and CDR2 sequences are KGHSH and LQKENI. The data belong to a study of shared clonotypes between healthy human individuals. The study's findings and limits: Rarefaction analysis demonstrated incomplete sorted-subset sequencing notwithstanding large depth.

In replicate PCRs of sorted subsets, around 0.2 ug DNA, approximately 32,000 T cell genomes, was used. Assay: immunoSEQ multiplex PCR; the TCRdb copy retains only in-frame clones and omits some. The sample includes about 2.5 million clones, approximately 90% of them seen just once. Healthy adults negative for HIV, lacking recent acute infections or vaccinations, served as donors. This TCR came from a young man in good health. Some clones in this sample may be carry-over from other donors' samples. Sequenced material: naive CD4+ T cells from PBMCs. Subset here: CD45RA+ positively selected. The genes are TRBV18 and TRBJ2-1; TRBD2 aligns across 13 bases. CDR3 in DNA: TGTGCCAGCTCAAAACTAGCGGGAGGGCTGAATGAGCAGTTCTTC. This translates into CASSKLAGGLNEQFF.